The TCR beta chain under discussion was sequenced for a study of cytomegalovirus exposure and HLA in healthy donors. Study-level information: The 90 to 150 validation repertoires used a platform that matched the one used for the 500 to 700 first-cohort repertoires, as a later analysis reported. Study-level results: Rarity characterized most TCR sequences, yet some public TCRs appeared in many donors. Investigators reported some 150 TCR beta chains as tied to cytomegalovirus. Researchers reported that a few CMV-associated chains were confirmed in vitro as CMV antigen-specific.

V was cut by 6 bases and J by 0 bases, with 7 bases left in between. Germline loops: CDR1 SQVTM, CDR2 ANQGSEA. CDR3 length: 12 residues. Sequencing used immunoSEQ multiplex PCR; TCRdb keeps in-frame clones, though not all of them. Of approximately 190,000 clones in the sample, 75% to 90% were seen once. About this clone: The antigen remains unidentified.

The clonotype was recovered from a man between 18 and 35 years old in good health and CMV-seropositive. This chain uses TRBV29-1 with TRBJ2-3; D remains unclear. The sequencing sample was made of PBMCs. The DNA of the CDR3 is TGCAGCGTCCTCCCTAGCACAGATACGCAGTATTTT. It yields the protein CSVLPSTDTQYF.